This entry lists 3 T cell receptor beta chains sequenced from one sample in a study of molecular identifiers for immune sequencing clone quantification. TCRdb re-called the PCR reads with MiXCR, one entry per CDR3 protein. The table shows about 330,000 distinct CDR3 sequences, with 24% occurring only once. Input material: naive CD8+ T cells from blood, with Jurkat cell RNA spiked in. Documented subset: FACS-sorted CD8+CD4-CCR7+CD45RA+ naive T cells. The receptors shown here come from a human donor in good health. Some libraries in this study had Jurkat cell RNA spiked in.

The J gene is TRBJ2-6, the V gene TRBV6-2 or TRBV6-3; 8 bases are shared with TRBD1. Germline V gives CDR1 MNHEY, CDR2 SVGEGT. This CDR3 is built from 14 residues. Trimming took 4 bases from V and 6 from J; bases not matched to a gene: 2. The CDR3 spells CASSSGGLANVLTF. CDR3 in DNA: TGTGCCAGCAGTTCAGGGGGCTTGGCCAACGTCCTGACTTTC.

Note on this clonotype: A much larger clone differs from this one at a single base, so this may be a read error. The chain couples TRBV12-3 or TRBV12-4 to TRBJ2-1, with D tentatively TRBD1 (5 bases). CDR3 length equals 14 residues. Here the CDR3 DNA reads TGTGCCAGCAGTTCGGCCCGCAAGGGGATCGGGCAGTCCTTC. Protein sequence: CASSSARKGIGQSF.

This clonotype was observed at least ten times. The chain carries TRBV14 and TRBJ2-5; 10 bases map to TRBD1. This CDR3 comprises 15 residues. Trimming cost V 4 bases and J 3 bases; bases outside gene matches: 5. Germline V gene sequence: CDR1 SGHDN, CDR2 FVKESK. The CDR3 DNA follows: TGTGCCAGCAGCCCGACGACAGGGGGCGAAGAGACCCAGTACTTC. Its translation is CASSPTTGGEETQYF.